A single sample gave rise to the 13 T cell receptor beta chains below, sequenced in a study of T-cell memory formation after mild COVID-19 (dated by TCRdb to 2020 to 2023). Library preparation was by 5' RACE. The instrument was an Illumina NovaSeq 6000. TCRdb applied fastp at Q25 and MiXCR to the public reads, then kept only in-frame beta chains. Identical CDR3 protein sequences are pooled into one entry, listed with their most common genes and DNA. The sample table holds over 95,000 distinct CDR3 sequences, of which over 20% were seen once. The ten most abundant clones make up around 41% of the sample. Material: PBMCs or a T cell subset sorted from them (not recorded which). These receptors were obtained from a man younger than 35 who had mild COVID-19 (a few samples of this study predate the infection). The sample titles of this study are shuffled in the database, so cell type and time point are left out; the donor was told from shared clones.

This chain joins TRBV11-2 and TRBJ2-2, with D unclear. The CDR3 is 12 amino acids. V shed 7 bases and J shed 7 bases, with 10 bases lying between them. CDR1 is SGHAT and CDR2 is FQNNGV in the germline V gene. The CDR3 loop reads CASILPGGELFF. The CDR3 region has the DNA TGTGCCAGCATCCTACCGGGCGGGGAGCTGTTTTTT.

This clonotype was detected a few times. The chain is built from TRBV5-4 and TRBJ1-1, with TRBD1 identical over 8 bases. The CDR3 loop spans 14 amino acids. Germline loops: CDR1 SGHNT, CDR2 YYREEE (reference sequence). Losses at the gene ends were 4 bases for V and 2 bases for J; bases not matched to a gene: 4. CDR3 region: CASSIAGGNTEAFF. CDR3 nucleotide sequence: TGTGCCAGCAGCATCGCAGGGGGCAACACTGAAGCTTTCTTT.

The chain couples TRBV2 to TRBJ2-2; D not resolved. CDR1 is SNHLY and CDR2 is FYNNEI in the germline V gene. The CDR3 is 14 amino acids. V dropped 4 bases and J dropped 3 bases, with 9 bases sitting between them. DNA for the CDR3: TGTGCCAGCAGTGTTGAAGACTACACCGGGGAGCTGTTTTTT. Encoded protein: CASSVEDYTGELFF.

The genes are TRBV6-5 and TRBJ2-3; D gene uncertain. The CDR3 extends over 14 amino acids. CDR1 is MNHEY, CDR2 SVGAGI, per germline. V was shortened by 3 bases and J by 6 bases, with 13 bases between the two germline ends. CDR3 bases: TGTGCCAGCAGTTATGGGTTCGGAGCCGATACGCAGTATTTT. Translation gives CASSYGFGADTQYF.

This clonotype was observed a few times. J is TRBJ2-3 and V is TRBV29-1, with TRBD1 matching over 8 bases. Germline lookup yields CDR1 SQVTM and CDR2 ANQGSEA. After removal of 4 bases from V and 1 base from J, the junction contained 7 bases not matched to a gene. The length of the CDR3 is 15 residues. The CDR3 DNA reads TGCAGCGTTGTGTATGGACAGGGTCGCACAGATACGCAGTATTTT. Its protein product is CSVVYGQGRTDTQYF.

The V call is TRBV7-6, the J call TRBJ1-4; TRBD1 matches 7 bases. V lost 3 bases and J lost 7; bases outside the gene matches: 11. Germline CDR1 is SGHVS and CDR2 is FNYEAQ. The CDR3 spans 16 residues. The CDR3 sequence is CASSFSPRQGGEKLFF. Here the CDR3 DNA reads TGTGCCAGCAGCTTTTCCCCTCGACAGGGAGGTGAAAAACTGTTTTTT.

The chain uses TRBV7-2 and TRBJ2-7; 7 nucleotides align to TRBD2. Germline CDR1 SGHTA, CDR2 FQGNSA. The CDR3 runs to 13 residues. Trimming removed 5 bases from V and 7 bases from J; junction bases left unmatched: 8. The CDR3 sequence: CASSTGGSFEQYF. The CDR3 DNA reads TGTGCCAGCAGCACCGGGGGGTCGTTTGAGCAGTACTTC.

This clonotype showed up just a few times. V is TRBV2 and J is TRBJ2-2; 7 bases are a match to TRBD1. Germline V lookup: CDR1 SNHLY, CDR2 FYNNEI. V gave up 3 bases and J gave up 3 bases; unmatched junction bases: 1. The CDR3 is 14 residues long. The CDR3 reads CASSDDRDTGELFF. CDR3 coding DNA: TGTGCCAGCAGTGATGACAGGGACACCGGGGAGCTGTTTTTT.

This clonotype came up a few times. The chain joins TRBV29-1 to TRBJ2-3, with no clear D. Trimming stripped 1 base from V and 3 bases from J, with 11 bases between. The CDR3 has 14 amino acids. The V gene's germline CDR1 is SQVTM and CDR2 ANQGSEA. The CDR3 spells CSVEGVESTDTQYF. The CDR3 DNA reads TGCAGCGTTGAAGGAGTCGAGAGTACAGATACGCAGTATTTT.

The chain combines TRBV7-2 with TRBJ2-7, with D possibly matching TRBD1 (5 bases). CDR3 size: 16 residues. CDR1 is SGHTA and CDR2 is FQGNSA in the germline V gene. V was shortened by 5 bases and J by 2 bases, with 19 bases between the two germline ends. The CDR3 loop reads CASSTRFEDTAYEQYV. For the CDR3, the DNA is TGTGCCAGCAGCACACGCTTTGAGGACACGGCCTACGAGCAGTACGTC.

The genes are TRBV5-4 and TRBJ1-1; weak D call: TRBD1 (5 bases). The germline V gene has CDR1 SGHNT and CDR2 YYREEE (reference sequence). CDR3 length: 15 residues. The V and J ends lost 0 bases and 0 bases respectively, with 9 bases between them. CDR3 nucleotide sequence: TGTGCCAGCAGCTTGGCGGGGGACCTGAACACTGAAGCTTTCTTT. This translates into CASSLAGDLNTEAFF.

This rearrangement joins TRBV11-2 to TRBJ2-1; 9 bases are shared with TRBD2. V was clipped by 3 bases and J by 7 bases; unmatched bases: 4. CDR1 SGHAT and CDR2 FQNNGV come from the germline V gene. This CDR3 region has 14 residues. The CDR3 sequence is CASSLSGGLNEQFF. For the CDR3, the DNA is TGTGCCAGCAGCTTGAGCGGGGGGTTAAATGAGCAGTTCTTC.

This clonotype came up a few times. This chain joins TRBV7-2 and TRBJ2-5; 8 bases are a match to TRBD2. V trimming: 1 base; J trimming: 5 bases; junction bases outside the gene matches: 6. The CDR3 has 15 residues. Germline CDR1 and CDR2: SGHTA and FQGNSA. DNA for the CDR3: TGTGCCAGCAGCTTAGTCGGCGGGGGGCTGGAGACCCAGTACTTC. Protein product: CASSLVGGGLETQYF. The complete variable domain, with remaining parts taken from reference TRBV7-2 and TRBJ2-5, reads GAGVSQSPSNKVTEKGKDVELRCDPISGHTALYWYRQSLGQGLEFLIYFQGNSAPDKSGLPSDRFSAERTGGSVSTLTIQRTQQEDSAVYLCASSLVGGGLETQYFGPGTRLLVL.